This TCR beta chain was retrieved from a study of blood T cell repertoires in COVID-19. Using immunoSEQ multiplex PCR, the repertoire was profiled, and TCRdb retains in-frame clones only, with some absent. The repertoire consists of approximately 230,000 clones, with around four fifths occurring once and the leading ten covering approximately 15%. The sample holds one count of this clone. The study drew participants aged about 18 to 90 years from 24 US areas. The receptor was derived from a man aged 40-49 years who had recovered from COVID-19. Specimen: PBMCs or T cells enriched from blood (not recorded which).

Here the CDR3 DNA reads TGCGCCAGCAGCTTGTCGGTGCAGCTAGCGGGAGGGCCCCAAGAGACCCAGTACTTC. It specifies CASSLSVQLAGGPQETQYF. The chain links TRBV5-1 to TRBJ2-5; TRBD2 matches 12 bases. Per germline, CDR1 SGHRS and CDR2 YFSETQ. The CDR3 is made up of 19 amino acids. J gave up 1 base and V 1 base, and 11 bases lay outside the gene matches.